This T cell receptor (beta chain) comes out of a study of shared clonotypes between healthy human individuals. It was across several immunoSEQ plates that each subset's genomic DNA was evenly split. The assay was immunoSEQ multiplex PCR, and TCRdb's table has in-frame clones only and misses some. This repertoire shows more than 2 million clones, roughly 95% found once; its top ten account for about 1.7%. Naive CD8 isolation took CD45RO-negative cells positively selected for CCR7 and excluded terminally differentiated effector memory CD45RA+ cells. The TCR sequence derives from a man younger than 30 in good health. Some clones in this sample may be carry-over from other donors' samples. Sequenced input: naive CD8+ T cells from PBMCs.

The CDR3 sequence is CASSIMGAGANVLTF. For the CDR3, the DNA is TGTGCCAGTAGTATAATGGGAGCTGGGGCCAACGTCCTGACTTTC. The chain couples TRBV19 to TRBJ2-6; the D gene is possibly TRBD2 (5 bases). CDR1 is LNHDA and CDR2 is SQIVND in the germline V gene (reference sequence). The CDR3 length is 15 residues. The ends were cut back, 2 bases at V and 2 bases at J, with 7 bases in the middle.